The present TCR beta chain was sequenced within a study of T cells after yellow fever vaccination. Findings and limits, study-wide: Most clones from primary vaccination resurfaced after the booster (96% CD4, approximately 87% CD8). Bulk-population clonotypes that are abundant could appear as contaminants in FACS-sorted repertoires.

A single record per CDR3 protein comes from TCRdb applying MiXCR to the 5' RACE reads. The table includes under 200,000 distinct CDR3 sequences, about 10% detected once. This clonotype was seen a handful of times. Its antigen is currently unknown. The V and J ends lost 4 bases and 5 bases, in that order; junction bases with no gene match: 7. The CDR3 runs to 16 residues. CDR1 and CDR2 (germline): MGHRA, YSYEKL. This chain uses TRBV4-1 with TRBJ1-5; 11 bases fit TRBD1. The sequencing here drew on CD8+ T cells sorted from PBMCs, taken 15 days after the yellow fever booster vaccination. The receptor comes from a man aged 18 to 29 who received the YFV17D yellow fever vaccine. In nucleotides, the CDR3 is TGCGCCAGCAGCCCGTGGACAGGGGGCATCGATCAGCCCCAGCATTTT. Encoded protein: CASSPWTGGIDQPQHF.